The rows below give T cell receptor beta chains drawn from one sample of a study of shared clonotypes between healthy human individuals. Measured with immunoSEQ multiplex PCR; TCRdb has only the in-frame clones, and not every one. The data show 950,000 to 1,300,000 clones, around 76% seen once. The specimen sequenced was memory CD4+ T cells sorted from blood. The source of these receptors is a man between 18 and 29 years old in good health. The CDR3 runs from the conserved cysteine through the conserved F or W. The order of the fields is D gene, J gene, V gene, clone size, CDR3 protein, CDR3 DNA. A D gene is named only where the DNA matches it firmly. Only some rows state a clone size, as once, few, many or a class for expanded clones.

D: TRBD2
J: TRBJ2-1
V: TRBV5-1
size: NA
CDR3: CASSMGLAGNNEQFF
DNA: TGCGCCAGCAGCATGGGACTAGCGGGGAACAATGAGCAGTTCTTC

D: NA
J: TRBJ2-3
V: TRBV2
size: NA
CDR3: CASKLFPPSDTQYF
DNA: TGTGCCAGCAAACTCTTTCCTCCCTCAGATACGCAGTATTTT

D: NA
J: TRBJ2-3
V: TRBV5-1
size: NA
CDR3: CASSLLGGDADTQYF
DNA: TGCGCCAGCAGCCTCCTCGGCGGGGACGCAGATACGCAGTATTTT

D: TRBD2
J: TRBJ2-7
V: TRBV30
size: once
CDR3: CAWSVPGGEQYF
DNA: TGTGCCTGGAGTGTACCGGGAGGCGAGCAGTACTTC

D: TRBD1
J: TRBJ1-1
V: TRBV5-1
size: NA
CDR3: CASSLAPGQLLTEAFF
DNA: TGCGCCAGCAGCTTGGCCCCGGGACAGCTGCTAACTGAAGCTTTCTTT

D: NA
J: TRBJ1-3
V: TRBV10-2
size: NA
CDR3: CASTGAAGNTIYF
DNA: TGCGCCAGCACGGGGGCAGCTGGAAACACCATATATTTT

D: NA
J: TRBJ1-1
V: TRBV6-1
size: NA
CDR3: CASSAAIRAEAFF
DNA: TGTGCCAGCAGTGCGGCTATCCGGGCTGAAGCTTTCTTT

D: TRBD1
J: TRBJ1-4
V: TRBV25-1
size: NA
CDR3: CASSEPGTGTEKLFF
DNA: TGTGCCAGCAGTGAGCCCGGGACAGGGACGGAAAAACTGTTTTTT

D: TRBD1
J: TRBJ1-1
V: TRBV19
size: many
CDR3: CASRDPGTGGNTEAFF
DNA: TGTGCCAGTAGGGATCCCGGGACAGGGGGAAACACTGAAGCTTTCTTT

D: NA
J: TRBJ2-2
V: TRBV1
size: NA
CDR3: CTIHRGWCPGELFF
DNA: TGCACCATACATCGGGGGTGGTGTCCCGGGGAGCTGTTTTTT

D: NA
J: TRBJ1-2
V: TRBV5-1
size: NA
CDR3: CASSLDEGLFGYTF
DNA: TGCGCCAGCAGCTTGGACGAGGGGCTGTTTGGCTACACCTTC

D: NA
J: TRBJ2-7
V: TRBV28
size: NA
CDR3: CASARMGNYEQYF
DNA: TGTGCCAGCGCGAGGATGGGGAACTACGAGCAGTACTTC

D: NA
J: TRBJ2-5
V: TRBV7-2
size: few
CDR3: CASSLGRAQETQYF
DNA: TGTGCCAGCAGTCTCGGAAGGGCCCAAGAGACCCAGTACTTC

D: NA
J: TRBJ1-2
V: TRBV6-1
size: NA
CDR3: CASRAPTRDGYTF
DNA: TGTGCCAGCAGGGCCCCCACCCGGGATGGCTACACCTTC

D: NA
J: TRBJ2-7
V: TRBV18
size: NA
CDR3: CASSPQGGAYEQYF
DNA: TGTGCCAGCTCACCCCAGGGGGGGGCCTACGAGCAGTACTTC

D: NA
J: TRBJ2-3
V: TRBV7-8
size: few
CDR3: CASSSLFRTDTQYF
DNA: TGTGCCAGCAGCTCCTTATTTAGAACAGATACGCAGTATTTT

D: NA
J: TRBJ2-1
V: TRBV9
size: NA
CDR3: CASSVLRLGPLYNEQFF
DNA: TGTGCCAGCAGCGTACTCAGACTTGGCCCCCTTTACAATGAGCAGTTCTTC